This T cell receptor (beta chain) was captured by sequencing in a study of OX40 agonist ivuxolimab in advanced cancers. A history of autoimmune disease or systemic immunosuppression excluded patients. Using immunoSEQ multiplex PCR, the repertoire was profiled, and TCRdb retains in-frame clones only, with some absent. Here the sample spans around 60,000 clones, 77% being singletons. The sample in question was CD4+ or CD8+ T cells sorted from blood, obtained in a trial of the OX40 agonist ivuxolimab. This clonotype was obtained from an adult with an advanced solid tumor such as melanoma, head and neck, liver or kidney cancer.

The DNA for the CDR3 is TGCGCCAGCCTTCCCCACTCTTCGGGGGGCACCGGGGAGCTGTTTTTT. It yields the protein CASLPHSSGGTGELFF. This chain uses TRBV5-1 with TRBJ2-2, with 7 bases matching TRBD2. The CDR3 has 16 residues. Germline lookup yields CDR1 SGHRS and CDR2 YFSETQ. J was trimmed by 4 bases and V by 7 bases; bases with no gene match: 13.